A selection of T cell receptor beta chains follows, all from one sample in a study of blood T cell repertoires in COVID-19. Profiled with immunoSEQ multiplex PCR; TCRdb holds only in-frame clones, not every one. The data hold 85,000 to 110,000 clones, with about 90% observed a single time. The sequencing input was peripheral blood. These receptors were taken from a human donor in a cohort sampled during active COVID-19. The CDR3 runs from the conserved cysteine through the conserved F or W. D genes are given only for firm matches. Only part of the rows carry a size: once, few, many, or a class if the clone is expanded.

>TRBV5-4|TRBJ2-7|.|.
TGTGCCAGCAGTGCCCCAACGAGGGCTCGTGGCGAGCAGTACTTC
CASSAPTRARGEQYF
>TRBV7-3|TRBJ2-2|.|TRBD2
TGTGCCAGCAGCTCCTGGTCGGGGGGGACCGGGGAGCTGTTTTTT
CASSSWSGGTGELFF
>TRBV7-9|TRBJ1-1|.|.
TGTGCCAGCAGCTTAGCCCCTCTCTCTGAAGCTTTCTTT
CASSLAPLSEAFF
>TRBV28|TRBJ1-4|.|.
TGTGCCAGCAGTTTGAAGGGGTTAGGCGAAAAACTGTTTTTT
CASSLKGLGEKLFF
>TRBV30|TRBJ2-2|.|.
TGTGCCTGGAGTGTACCTGGCGGCGGCGGGGAGCTGTTTTTT
CAWSVPGGGGELFF
>TRBV18|TRBJ2-1|once|.
TGTGCCAGCTCACCACCGACGAGGGCTGAGGAGCAGTTCTTC
CASSPPTRAEEQFF
>TRBV7-2|TRBJ2-5|.|.
TGTGCCAGCAGCTTAGTTTTCGGCAGGGGAGAGACCCAGTACTTC
CASSLVFGRGETQYF
>TRBV30|TRBJ2-7|.|TRBD2
TGTGCCGTGGGCCGGGACTACTACGAGCAGTACTTC
CAVGRDYYEQYF
>TRBV9|TRBJ1-1|.|TRBD1
TGTGCCAGCAGCCCCAGGGGACAGGGGGCTTTGACTGAAGCTTTCTTT
CASSPRGQGALTEAFF
>TRBV28|TRBJ2-1|.|.
TGTGCCAGCTTCGGGAGCGGCAACAATGAGCAGTTCTTC
CASFGSGNNEQFF
>TRBV30|TRBJ2-7|.|.
TGTGCCTGGAGTGTAAACAGGGATGGAGAGCAGTACTTC
CAWSVNRDGEQYF
>TRBV29-1|TRBJ1-4|.|.
TGCAGCGTTTCAAAAATCGGGGGTGAAAAACTGTTTTTT
CSVSKIGGEKLFF
>TRBV5-6|TRBJ1-2|.|.
TGTGCCAGCAGCCCCGGAATGGGGGGGATTGGCTACACCTTC
CASSPGMGGIGYTF
>TRBV6-6|TRBJ1-4|.|.
TGTGCCAGCAGTCGCACAAGGGCAGGGTATTTCACAACTAATGAAAAACTGTTTTTT
CASSRTRAGYFTTNEKLFF
>TRBV9|TRBJ2-2|once|.
TGTGCCAGCAGCGAGAGATCTTACACCGGGGAGCTGTTTTTT
CASSERSYTGELFF
>TRBV29-1|TRBJ2-2|once|TRBD1
TGCAGCTTTCGGACAGGGGGGTCGTCCGGGGAGCTGTTTTTT
CSFRTGGSSGELFF
>TRBV5-1|TRBJ1-6|few|TRBD1
TGCGCCAGCAGACAACAGAGACAGGGTTCCAATTCACCCCTCCACTTT
CASRQQRQGSNSPLHF
>TRBV30|TRBJ2-3|.|TRBD1
TGTGCCTGGAGTCAAACAGGGGCAAGCACAGATACGCAGTATTTT
CAWSQTGASTDTQYF
>TRBV7-9|TRBJ2-3|.|TRBD2
TGTGCCAGCAGCTTAACTAGCGGGAGGGCAGATACGCAGTATTTT
CASSLTSGRADTQYF
>TRBV4-2|TRBJ2-5|.|TRBD2
TGTGCCAGCAGCCAAACCAGCGGGAGGGGGGCCCAGTACTTC
CASSQTSGRGAQYF
>TRBV7-2|TRBJ2-4|.|TRBD1
TGTGCCAGCAGCTTAGGACAGGGCTGGGCCAAAAACATTCAGTACTTC
CASSLGQGWAKNIQYF
>TRBV18|TRBJ2-5|.|.
TGTGCCAGCTCACCAATATTAGGGGTACAAGAGACCCAGTACTTC
CASSPILGVQETQYF
>TRBV9|TRBJ1-4|.|.
TGTGCCAGCAGCCCGACTACAACTAATGAAAAACTGTTTTTT
CASSPTTTNEKLFF
>TRBV28|TRBJ1-2|.|.
TGTGCCAGCAGTTTGGGGGGGAGCTATGGCTACACCTTC
CASSLGGSYGYTF
>TRBV19|TRBJ2-7|.|.
TGTGCCAGTAGTATAAGAGCCCAAGAAGCTACCGAGCAGTACTTC
CASSIRAQEATEQYF
>TRBV7-9|TRBJ1-1|.|.
TGTGCCAGCAGCTTAGCGCTCGCGGTGAACACTGAAGCTTTCTTT
CASSLALAVNTEAFF
>TRBV19|TRBJ2-1|.|.
TGTGCCAGTAGTGCCCCAGGGGTCCTCAATGAGCAGTTCTTC
CASSAPGVLNEQFF
>TRBV18|TRBJ2-3|.|TRBD2
TGTGCCAGCTCACTCTCGGCGGGAGCGGCAGATACGCAGTATTTT
CASSLSAGAADTQYF
>TRBV6-5|TRBJ2-2|.|.
TGTGCCAGCAGTTTGACCCAGGGTACCGGGGAGCTGTTTTTT
CASSLTQGTGELFF
>TRBV5-1|TRBJ2-5|.|.
TGCGCCAGCAGCTGGGACAAGAGGGAGACCCAGTACTTC
CASSWDKRETQYF